The clone carrying this T cell receptor (beta chain) appeared many times. Its antigen remains unknown. The record originates from a study of T cells in Graves' hyperthyroidism and ophthalmopathy. Study results and limitations: Ophthalmopathy was model-predicted a median roughly 6.3 months pre-onset.

The CDR3 has 14 amino acids. The J segment lost 11 bases and the V segment lost 1 base, leaving 8 bases of the junction unmatched. The germline V gene encodes CDR1 MNHEY and CDR2 SMNVEV (reference sequence). The source material, RNA transcripts, was used to amplify TCR beta CDR3 regions. The TCR CDR3 first-round RT-PCR relied on the HTBI primer set. In TCRdb, the multiplex PCR reads were re-called with MiXCR into one record per CDR3 protein. The repertoire consists of 300,000 to 450,000 distinct CDR3 sequences, with approximately 14% occurring once and the leading ten covering around a fifth. This TCR came from a woman in her twenties or thirties with Graves' ophthalmopathy. The J gene is TRBJ1-2, the V gene TRBV27; 9 nucleotides line up with TRBD1. Sequenced sample: blood. In DNA form, the CDR3 reads TGTGCCAGCAGTTTATTAGGGACAGGGATGGAGTACACCTTC. It translates to CASSLLGTGMEYTF.